These 10 T cell receptor beta chains were all obtained from the same sample, sequenced in a study of response to subunit inactivated influenza vaccine. MiXCR, applied by TCRdb to the RT-PCR reads, yields one record per CDR3 protein. The profile shows some 800,000 distinct CDR3 sequences, 21% of them singletons. Specimen: PBMCs from blood, collected roughly 5 days after vaccination. The receptor set was obtained from a man in his fifties or sixties who received an inactivated influenza vaccine.

This clonotype showed up just a few times. The V call is TRBV10-3, the J call TRBJ2-7; 12 nucleotides agree with TRBD2. This CDR3 contains 15 residues. CDR1 and CDR2 from the germline V gene are ENHRY and SYGVKD. Trimming cost V 6 bases and J 3 bases; bases outside gene matches: 6. As DNA, the CDR3 is TGTGCCATCAGCGAACTAGCGGGAGGCCTCTACGAGCAGTACTTC. It encodes CAISELAGGLYEQYF.

The V and J genes are TRBV18 and TRBJ2-5; D gene ambiguous. Deletions cut 5 bases from V and 2 bases from J, with 6 bases between. Germline CDR1 and CDR2: KGHSH and LQKENI. The CDR3 loop spans 12 amino acids. The CDR3 here is CASSNVQETQYF. Written as DNA, the CDR3 is TGTGCCAGCTCAAATGTACAAGAGACCCAGTACTTC. The full variable domain, in which reference TRBV18 and TRBJ2-5 provide the parts outside the CDR3, is NAGVMQNPRHLVRRRGQEARLRCSPMKGHSHVYWYRQLPEEGLKFMVYLQKENIIDESGMPKERFSAEFPKEGPSILRIQQVVRGDSAAYFCASSNVQETQYFGPGTRLLVL.

This clonotype was detected ten times or more. The rearrangement joins TRBV4-3 to TRBJ2-1; D call uncertain. Germline CDR1 is LGHNA and CDR2 is YSLEER. This CDR3 comprises 15 residues. V was trimmed by 0 bases and J by 9 bases, leaving 15 bases between them. CDR3 protein: CASSQDLLMASEQFF. CDR3 DNA sequence: TGCGCCAGCAGCCAAGATCTGCTAATGGCCAGTGAGCAGTTCTTC.

This clonotype was seen ten or more times. The chain couples TRBV5-1 to TRBJ1-6; D is unclear. The CDR3 loop spans 15 amino acids. V was shortened by 4 bases and J by 5 bases, with 13 bases between the two germline ends. Germline V gene sequence: CDR1 SGHRS, CDR2 YFSETQ. The CDR3 DNA reads as TGCGCCAGCAGCACCGAATGGGTAGATAATTCACCCCTCCACTTT. Translating it yields CASSTEWVDNSPLHF.

V and J are TRBV5-1 and TRBJ2-2, with 9 bases that match TRBD2. Germline loops: CDR1 SGHRS, CDR2 YFSETQ. The CDR3 contains 15 residues. V dropped 4 bases and J dropped 6; count of bases not matched to a gene: 7. CDR3: CASSLAGKVSGELFF. Here the CDR3 DNA reads TGCGCCAGCAGCCTAGCGGGAAAGGTATCCGGGGAGCTGTTTTTT.

The V and J genes are TRBV27 and TRBJ1-4; D possibly corresponds to TRBD1 (5 bases). The CDR3 contains 15 residues. In germline, CDR1 is MNHEY, CDR2 SMNVEV (reference sequence). Trimming took off 5 bases at V and 5 bases at J, with 15 bases between the two ends. CDR3 sequence: CASSVYGTGNEKLFF. The CDR3 DNA is TGTGCCAGCAGTGTTTACGGGACGGGCAATGAAAAACTGTTTTTT.

The DNA for the CDR3 is TGTGCCAGCAGTTCTAGACAGGGGCTGGGAGAGACCCAGTACTTC. It translates to CASSSRQGLGETQYF. The chain has TRBV12-3 or TRBV12-4 and TRBJ2-5; the match to TRBD1 covers 8 bases. This CDR3 region has 15 residues. J lost 4 bases, V lost 4 bases, and 8 bases had no gene match.

The genes are TRBV18 and TRBJ2-7; tentatively, D is TRBD2 (6 bases). V was clipped by 6 bases and J by 2 bases, with 17 bases between them. Germline V lookup: CDR1 KGHSH, CDR2 LQKENI. The CDR3 is 15 residues long. DNA of the CDR3: TGTGCCAGCTCTCCTGGGGTGGGACTTCCCTACGAGCAGTACTTC. Its translation is CASSPGVGLPYEQYF.

There are a few counts of this clonotype. This rearrangement joins TRBV28 to TRBJ1-6; TRBD1 matches at 7 bases. Unmatched junction bases numbered 10, after V lost 7 bases and J lost 4 bases. The CDR3 runs to 16 residues. Germline assignment: CDR1 MDHEN and CDR2 SYDVKM. This CDR3 reads CASTSHDRVYNSPLHF. The CDR3 DNA is TGTGCCAGCACCTCACACGACAGGGTTTATAATTCACCCCTCCACTTT.

This clonotype occurred a few times. V and J are TRBV5-1 and TRBJ2-1, with 7 positions matching TRBD2. The CDR3 extends over 16 amino acids. Germline V gene lookup returns CDR1 SGHRS and CDR2 YFSETQ. J lost 3 bases, V lost 0 bases, and 6 bases had no gene match. The CDR3 sequence: CASSLVAGVFYNEQFF. In DNA, the CDR3 is TGCGCCAGCAGCTTGGTGGCGGGAGTGTTCTACAATGAGCAGTTCTTC.